These 30 T cell receptor beta chains originate from one sample sequenced in a study of blood T cell repertoires in COVID-19. Clones were read by immunoSEQ multiplex PCR, and TCRdb kept only the in-frame ones, dropping some. Altogether about 140,000 clones are present, approximately 84% being singletons, with the ten largest covering about 40%. The source material was peripheral blood. These TCRs come from a human donor in a cohort sampled during active COVID-19.

This chain's CDR3 is CVRRWGHYEQYV. The CDR3 DNA follows: TGTGTCAGGCGATGGGGCCACTACGAGCAGTACGTC. The chain recombines TRBV7-5 with TRBJ2-7; no DNA check was done on the table's D call, TRBD1. TRBV7-5 has pseudogene status. The CDR3 has 12 amino acids.

The chain recombines TRBV15 with TRBJ2-3; possible D gene TRBD1, 7 bases. Germline assignment: CDR1 LNHNV and CDR2 YYDKDF (reference sequence). V lost 8 bases, J lost 3 bases, and 15 bases lay in between. The CDR3 has 14 amino acids. As DNA, the CDR3 is TGTGCCACCGGTACAGGGGAGGTGACAGATACGCAGTATTTT. This codes for CATGTGEVTDTQYF. The whole variable domain, filled in from reference TRBV15 and TRBJ2-3, reads DAMVIQNPRYQVTQFGKPVTLSCSQTLNHNVMYWYQQKSSQAPKLLFHYYDKDFNNEADTPDNFQSRRPNTSFCFLDIRSPGLGDTAMYLCATGTGEVTDTQYFGPGTRLTVL.

There are a few counts of this clone. The chain has TRBV5-1 and TRBJ2-7; TRBD1 aligns across 10 bases. The germline V gene has CDR1 SGHRS and CDR2 YFSETQ. The ends lost 4 bases at V and 7 bases at J; junction bases unmatched: 8. CDR3 length: 14 amino acids. CDR3 nucleotides: TGCGCCAGCAGCCCATCGACAGGGGGCGATGAGCAGTACTTC. This codes for CASSPSTGGDEQYF. Supplemented by reference TRBV5-1 and TRBJ2-7, the full variable domain reads KAGVTQTPRYLIKTRGQQVTLSCSPISGHRSVSWYQQTPGQGLQFLFEYFSETQRNKGNFPGRFSGRQFSNSRSEMNVSTLELGDSALYLCASSPSTGGDEQYFGPGTRLTVT.

J is TRBJ2-7 and V is TRBV11-3; D not certain. The CDR3 is made up of 12 amino acids. V was trimmed by 7 bases and J by 0 bases, leaving 7 bases between them. Germline V gene data show CDR1 as SGHNT and CDR2 as YENEEA. This CDR3 is CASTGSSYEQYF. The CDR3 DNA reads TGTGCCAGCACAGGTAGCTCCTACGAGCAGTACTTC. The full variable domain, in which reference TRBV11-3 and TRBJ2-7 provide the parts outside the CDR3, is EAGVVQSPRYKIIEKKQPVAFWCNPISGHNTLYWYLQNLGQGPELLIRYENEEAVDDSQLPKDRFSAERLKGVDSTLKIQPAELGDSAVYLCASTGSSYEQYFGPGTRLTVT.

The chain carries TRBV10-3 and TRBJ1-5; maybe TRBD1 (5 bases). The CDR3 totals 15 residues. Germline assignment: CDR1 ENHRY and CDR2 SYGVKD. V lost 2 bases to trimming and J lost 6 bases, with 14 bases between them. The CDR3: CAISEAAQVGQPQHF. The CDR3 DNA sequence: TGTGCCATCAGTGAGGCGGCACAGGTGGGTCAGCCCCAGCATTTT.

This sequence joins TRBV7-2 and TRBJ1-4, with D unresolved. The V and J ends lost 4 bases and 14 bases respectively, with 23 bases between them. Germline CDR1 SGHTA, CDR2 FQGNSA. The CDR3 loop spans 15 amino acids. DNA for the CDR3: TGTGCCAGCAGCTCCGGTTTAGGAGCCTCCAGTGTTCTGTTTTTT. Amino acid sequence: CASSSGLGASSVLFF.

The chain joins TRBV5-4 to TRBJ2-5, with D tentatively TRBD1 (5 bases). The length of the CDR3 is 13 residues. The germline V and J ends were trimmed by 0 bases and 5 bases, with 8 bases remaining between them. Germline V gives CDR1 SGHNT, CDR2 YYREEE (reference sequence). Here the CDR3 reads CASSLGPGETQYF. The DNA of the CDR3 is TGTGCCAGCAGCTTGGGTCCAGGGGAGACCCAGTACTTC.

The gene calls are TRBV21-1 and TRBJ2-3; TRBD2, the D gene given by the table, was not confirmed from the DNA. TRBV21-1 is a listed pseudogene. The CDR3 is 16 amino acids. The CDR3 DNA is TGTGCCAGCAGCAAATTCGTAGCGGGAGTCACAGATACGCAGTATTTT. Its protein is CASSKFVAGVTDTQYF.

Points on this clone: At one end, the junction sequence differs from germline, possibly due to a read error. This chain connects TRBV6-1 to TRBJ2-7; 10 bases align to TRBD1. This CDR3 region has 14 residues. Germline CDR1 MNHNS, CDR2 SASEGT. The DNA for the CDR3 is TGTGCCAGCAGTGAACAGGGACAGGGGCTGCCCCACATGTTC. This sequence encodes CASSEQGQGLPHMF.

The rearrangement uses TRBV5-1 and TRBJ2-1; 7 positions agree with TRBD2. V was pared by 2 bases and J by 1 base, with 6 bases of the junction left unmatched. CDR3 length: 16 residues. Per the germline V gene, CDR1 is SGHRS and CDR2 is YFSETQ. CDR3 sequence reads: CASSFQPGGSYNEQFF. The CDR3 DNA follows: TGCGCCAGCAGCTTTCAACCGGGGGGATCCTACAATGAGCAGTTCTTC.

The chain employs TRBV7-2 and TRBJ2-5; 11 nucleotides match TRBD1. The CDR3 consists of 17 residues. Germline CDR1 reads SGHTA; CDR2 reads FQGNSA. V gave up 2 bases and J gave up 4 bases; unmatched junction bases: 9. CDR3 in amino acids: CASSLSTSGTGGETQYF. DNA for the CDR3: TGTGCCAGCAGCTTATCTACCAGCGGGACAGGGGGAGAGACCCAGTACTTC.

CDR3 residues: CSVSQGAGYTF. CDR3 nucleotide sequence: TGCAGCGTTTCACAGGGGGCCGGCTACACCTTC. This chain joins TRBV29-1 and TRBJ1-2, with 9 bases aligning to TRBD1. Germline CDR1 is SQVTM and CDR2 is ANQGSEA. CDR3 size: 11 residues. V lost 5 bases, J lost 8 bases, and 3 bases stayed unmatched. The full variable domain, completed using reference TRBV29-1 and TRBJ1-2, is SAVISQKPSRDICQRGTSLTIQCQVDSQVTMMFWYRQQPGQSLTLIATANQGSEATYESGFVIDKFPISRPNLTFSTLTVSNMSPEDSSIYLCSVSQGAGYTFGSGTRLTVV.

The chain uses TRBV7-9 and TRBJ1-2; 7 positions agree with TRBD1. The CDR3 runs 14 residues. CDR1 is SEHNR, CDR2 FQNEAQ, per germline (reference sequence). The V gene end was trimmed by 8 bases and the J gene end by 8 bases; junction bases not matched to a gene: 14. The CDR3 sequence is CASLSQGPWEGYTF. DNA for the CDR3: TGTGCCAGCCTATCACAGGGGCCTTGGGAAGGCTACACCTTC.

V gene TRBV6-2 or TRBV6-3 combines with J gene TRBJ2-3, with 10 bases aligning to TRBD1. V dropped 2 bases and J dropped 6; count of bases not matched to a gene: 5. Per the germline V gene, CDR1 is MNHEY and CDR2 is SVGEGT. There are 15 residues in the CDR3. CDR3 sequence: CASSYRDRGLDTQYF. In DNA, the CDR3 is TGTGCCAGCAGTTACCGGGACAGGGGACTCGATACGCAGTATTTT.

The chain links TRBV7-2 to TRBJ2-7; 13 bases map to TRBD2. The germline V gene has CDR1 SGHTA and CDR2 FQGNSA. The CDR3 contains 14 residues. V gave up 6 bases and J gave up 6 bases; unmatched junction bases: 5. As DNA, the CDR3 is TGTGCCAGCAGTTATACTAGCGGGGGGGTCGAGCAGTACTTC. Its translation: CASSYTSGGVEQYF.

The rearrangement joins TRBV6-5 to TRBJ1-4, with a tentative D call TRBD1 (5 bases). Germline CDR1 reads MNHEY; CDR2 reads SVGAGI. Trimming removed 6 bases from V and 3 bases from J, with 11 bases in between. The CDR3 covers 14 residues. CDR3 sequence reads: CASRETVSNEKLFF. The CDR3 nucleotides are TGTGCCAGCAGGGAGACAGTCTCTAATGAAAAACTGTTTTTT.

This chain uses TRBV6-5 with TRBJ2-3; 11 bases fit TRBD2. V was pared by 6 bases and J by 6 bases, with 5 bases of the junction left unmatched. The CDR3 has 14 residues. Per germline, CDR1 MNHEY and CDR2 SVGAGI. The CDR3 bases are TGTGCCAGCAGGTTGACTAGCGGGAAGGATACGCAGTATTTT. Its protein product is CASRLTSGKDTQYF.

CDR3 in DNA: TGTGCCAGCAGTGAGACCTTGGCGGGAGGGCCCAATGAGCAGTTCTTC. Its translation: CASSETLAGGPNEQFF. V and J are TRBV6-1 and TRBJ2-1; 9 bases are shared with TRBD2. The CDR3 length is 16 residues. The ends lost 3 bases at V and 6 bases at J; junction bases unmatched: 9. The germline V gene encodes CDR1 MNHNS and CDR2 SASEGT.

V is TRBV5-1 and J is TRBJ2-1; 15 bases are shared with TRBD2. The CDR3 has 21 amino acids. From germline, CDR1 is SGHRS and CDR2 YFSETQ. V lost 3 bases to trimming and J lost 0 bases; unmatched junction nucleotides: 13. CDR3 nucleotides: TGCGCCAGCAGCTCGGGACTAGCGGGAGGCACCTTCCCTAGCTCCTACAATGAGCAGTTCTTC. It specifies CASSSGLAGGTFPSSYNEQFF.

V and J are TRBV5-6 and TRBJ2-1; perhaps TRBD1 as D (5 bases). Trimming shortened V by 4 bases and J by 4 bases, and 18 bases separated the two germline ends. Germline V CDR1 and CDR2: SGHDT, YYEEEE. The CDR3 is 16 amino acids. In DNA, the CDR3 is TGTGCCAGCAGCCCCCCCAGGGTAAGGGCTTACAATGAGCAGTTCTTC. It yields the protein CASSPPRVRAYNEQFF. Based on the CDR3 plus reference TRBV5-6 and TRBJ2-1, the full variable domain is DAGVTQSPTHLIKTRGQQVTLRCSPKSGHDTVSWYQQALGQGPQFIFQYYEEEERQRGNFPDRFSGHQFPNYSSELNVNALLLGDSALYLCASSPPRVRAYNEQFFGPGTRLTVL.

This chain uses TRBV11-3 with TRBJ1-1; D not certain. CDR3 length: 13 amino acids. With 5 bases removed from V and 7 bases from J, the gap between germline ends came to 14 bases. Germline lookup yields CDR1 SGHNT and CDR2 YENEEA. The DNA for the CDR3 is TGTGCCAGCAGCCCCCCAGAGAGGGATGAAGCTTTCTTT. This sequence encodes CASSPPERDEAFF.

DNA for the CDR3: TGTGCCAGCAGCCCGTCCGGAGGGGGCCGGGGGGAGACCCAGTACTTC. This sequence encodes CASSPSGGGRGETQYF. The chain combines TRBV7-9 with TRBJ2-5; D is possibly TRBD1 (7 bases). Trimming pared 5 bases from V and 5 bases from J, leaving 21 bases between. CDR1 is SEHNR and CDR2 is FQNEAQ in the germline V gene (reference sequence). The CDR3 contains 16 residues. The variable domain in full, with the rest retrieved from reference TRBV7-9 and TRBJ2-5, is DTGVSQNPRHKITKRGQNVTFRCDPISEHNRLYWYRQTLGQGPEFLTYFQNEAQLEKSRLLSDRFSAERPKGSFSTLEIQRTEQGDSAMYLCASSPSGGGRGETQYFGPGTRLLVL.

The chain links TRBV4-2 to TRBJ1-4; D remains ambiguous. The V and J ends lost 0 bases and 0 bases respectively, with 8 bases between them. The CDR3 loop spans 16 amino acids. Germline values: CDR1 LGHNA, CDR2 YNFKEQ. The CDR3 DNA sequence: TGTGCCAGCAGCCAAGAAACGGGTCCAACTAATGAAAAACTGTTTTTT. It is translated as CASSQETGPTNEKLFF.

V gene TRBV2 combines with J gene TRBJ1-2; D not certain. Germline CDR1 reads SNHLY; CDR2 reads FYNNEI. V lost 4 bases and J lost 5, with 5 bases in between. This CDR3 is 11 amino acids long. CDR3 protein: CASSVRYGYTF. In DNA, the CDR3 is TGTGCCAGCAGTGTTCGGTATGGCTACACCTTC.

The chain employs TRBV3-1 (or the pseudogene TRBV3-2) and TRBJ2-3; D remains unclear. CDR3 length equals 13 residues. Germline CDR1 and CDR2: LGHDT and YNNKEL (reference sequence). V was clipped by 5 bases and J by 3 bases, with 9 bases between them. CDR3 amino acids: CASSRSRTDTQYF. The CDR3 bases are TGTGCCAGCAGCAGAAGCAGGACAGATACGCAGTATTTT.

V and J are TRBV4-1 and TRBJ2-2; D is perhaps TRBD2 (6 bases). The ends were cut back, 3 bases at V and 1 base at J, with 9 bases in the middle. The CDR3 is 15 amino acids. Germline CDR1 and CDR2: MGHRA and YSYEKL. The chain's CDR3 is CASSQNSGNTGELFF. DNA of the CDR3: TGCGCCAGCAGCCAGAATAGCGGGAACACCGGGGAGCTGTTTTTT.

The J gene is TRBJ1-1, the V gene TRBV5-1; perhaps TRBD1 as D (5 bases). Germline lookup yields CDR1 SGHRS and CDR2 YFSETQ. The CDR3 is made up of 13 amino acids. V gave up 5 bases and J gave up 3 bases, with 11 bases separating them. The CDR3 sequence is CASRWGVDTEAFF. The CDR3 bases are TGCGCCAGCAGATGGGGCGTAGACACTGAAGCTTTCTTT.

The chain has TRBV5-4 and TRBJ2-3; weak D call: TRBD1 (5 bases). Germline CDR1 SGHNT, CDR2 YYREEE (reference sequence). The CDR3 totals 16 residues. V was shortened by 3 bases and J by 2 bases, with 16 bases between the two germline ends. For the CDR3, the DNA is TGTGCCAGCAGCTCGACTCCCGACAGCCTCACAGATACGCAGTATTTT. It is translated as CASSSTPDSLTDTQYF.

V is TRBV7-8 and J is TRBJ2-3; possible D gene TRBD1, 5 bases. V was clipped by 2 bases and J by 10 bases, with 13 bases between them. Germline lookup yields CDR1 SGHVS and CDR2 FQNEAQ. The CDR3 has 13 residues. The CDR3 DNA sequence: TGTGCCAGCAGCTTACTCAGGGAAGGTCCGCAGTATTTT. This encodes CASSLLREGPQYF. Full variable domain (remainder filled in from reference TRBV7-8 and TRBJ2-3): GAGVSQSPRYKVAKRGQDVALRCDPISGHVSLFWYQQALGQGPEFLTYFQNEAQLDKSGLPSDRFFAERPEGSVSTLKIQRTQQEDSAVYLCASSLLREGPQYFGPGTRLTVL.

The DNA of the CDR3 is TGTGCCAGCAGTTACGTCACGGGCACTGAAGCTTTCTTT. Translated, it gives CASSYVTGTEAFF. The genes are TRBV6-2 or TRBV6-3 and TRBJ1-1; D is unclear. From germline, CDR1 is MNHEY and CDR2 SVGEGT. The germline V and J ends were trimmed by 2 bases and 4 bases, with 8 bases remaining between them. The length of the CDR3 is 13 residues.